These T cell receptor beta chains were read from a single sample in a study of blood T cell repertoires in COVID-19. Measured with immunoSEQ multiplex PCR; TCRdb has only the in-frame clones, and not every one. This table holds some 300,000 clones, roughly 90% found once. Material for sequencing was peripheral blood. All receptors derive from a woman between 65 and 79 years old with COVID-19, enrolled during active disease. CDR3s leave out the opening cysteine and the closing phenylalanine or tryptophan.

len	v_gene	CDR3aa
15	TRBV12-5	ASGLVPGTETNYGYT
12	TRBV5-1	ASSLGEFNSPLH
11	TRBV11-3	ASSLGLKDTQY
12	TRBV9	ASSVGLTNEKLF
12	TRBV5-6	ASRGGQPNEKLF
11	TRBV7-3	ASSTLLAGGLF
14	TRBV6-5	ASSYLSGGSADTQY
12	TRBV27	ASSFGQGSYEQY
13	TRBV29-1	SVDGTGGFIHGYT
12	TRBV21-1	ASSDPEGAGEQF
11	TRBV19	ASSIAGADTQY
14	TRBV3-1/TRBV3-2	ASSQSLASGEDTQY
12	TRBV19	ASSSSGNTGELF
13	TRBV24-1	ATSPDRGAYNEQF
11	TRBV2	AGVRDISYEQY
13	TRBV4-2	ASSVPGDTNYGYT
13	TRBV9	ASNTGKDAYYGYT
18	TRBV12-2	ASRHPEGLLGINSGNTIY
12	TRBV18	ASSPPVPTGELF
10	TRBV19	ASTQGPQPQH
12	TRBV9	ASSVGFRGAEAF
12	TRBV24-1	ATSALTDTDTQY
16	TRBV11-2	ASSLGLSLELPNYGYT
14	TRBV11-2	ASSSDLSTGVYEQY
13	TRBV7-9	ASSQERGSYETQY
11	TRBV19	ATLGQGGYEQY
14	TRBV19	ASSPTGQGKGSPLH
16	TRBV11-2	ASSLGGLAGGSQETQY
9	TRBV5-1	ASSGGQGAF
12	TRBV2	ASALSEGTSEAF
15	TRBV9	ASSVALTATSGNTIY
12	TRBV15	ATSRDRSNQPQH
12	TRBV7-2	ASSRQGANSPLH
10	TRBV29-1	SVGDYSYEQY
16	TRBV7-8	ASSLLGGRKNSNQPQH
12	TRBV7-9	ASRKQGAGEKLF
10	TRBV7-9	ASSLYGTEAF
15	TRBV19	ASSLMGQRQSSYEQY
12	TRBV7-2	ASSLGRVVQPQH
13	TRBV7-2	ASSLRWGEKETQY
16	TRBV2	ASSERQPKPMAKNIQY
12	TRBV4-2	ASSQEEGSTEAF
12	TRBV2	ASSPQGDKNIQY
11	TRBV7-2	ASSLVQGSEQY
12	TRBV9	ASSAGTSVNEQF
11	TRBV10-3	AISGALSWPQH
11	TRBV3-1/TRBV3-2	ASSPMDSYGYT
14	TRBV10-3	AISESNPGQYSPLH
13	TRBV18	ASSRDRAATDTQY
11	TRBV12-3/TRBV12-4	ASSTPNRAEAF
11	TRBV11-2	ASSLSSNQPQH
11	TRBV19	AKQNRGDEKLF
13	TRBV18	ASSPGTGSNQPQH
13	TRBV19	ASSISDGDNSPLH
11	TRBV7-2	ASSFRRGYGYT